Listed here are 13 T cell receptor beta chains from one sample, sequenced in a study of T cell responses to AZD1222 COVID-19 vaccine. Data came from immunoSEQ multiplex PCR; TCRdb stores just in-frame clones and leaves some out. The table records about 94,000 clones, approximately 91% of them present only once. The source material was peripheral blood, sampled on day 0 of AZD1222 vaccination. Receptors were obtained from an adult in good health.

This chain links TRBV6-2 or TRBV6-3 with TRBJ1-4; 10 bases align to TRBD1. Germline V gene sequence: CDR1 MNHEY, CDR2 SVGEGT. CDR3 length: 15 amino acids. Trimming cost V 2 bases and J 9 bases; bases outside gene matches: 6. The CDR3 sequence is CASSYAGQGTQKLFF. CDR3 DNA sequence: TGTGCCAGCAGTTACGCGGGACAGGGGACTCAAAAACTGTTTTTT.

The J gene is TRBJ2-3, the V gene TRBV9; D may be TRBD2 (5 bases). This CDR3 has 15 amino acids. From germline, CDR1 is SGDLS and CDR2 YYNGEE. With 4 bases removed from V and 4 bases from J, the gap between germline ends came to 16 bases. CDR3 residues: CASSLQRSGADTQYF. The CDR3 nucleotides read TGTGCCAGCAGCCTCCAAAGAAGCGGAGCAGATACGCAGTATTTT.

The chain has TRBV30 and TRBJ1-1, with D possibly TRBD1 on 5 matching bases. V lost 2 bases to trimming and J lost 0 bases, with 16 bases between them. The CDR3 totals 16 residues. Germline V gene data show CDR1 as GTSNPN and CDR2 as SVGIG (reference sequence). CDR3 nucleotide sequence: TGTGCCTGGAGTCTTCAGGGCCAGCTCTTGAACACTGAAGCTTTCTTT. As protein: CAWSLQGQLLNTEAFF.

The V and J genes are TRBV4-1 and TRBJ1-5, with unresolved D. The CDR3 length is 14 residues. V lost 3 bases to trimming and J lost 6 bases, with 12 bases between them. Germline loops: CDR1 MGHRA, CDR2 YSYEKL. The DNA for the CDR3 is TGCGCCAGCAGCCACCCAGCCCTCGGTCAGCCCCAGCATTTT. Amino acids: CASSHPALGQPQHF.

The chain carries TRBV9 and TRBJ2-7; D remains unclear. Germline V lookup: CDR1 SGDLS, CDR2 YYNGEE. V lost 2 bases to trimming and J lost 0 bases, with 9 bases between them. The CDR3 covers 14 residues. CDR3 sequence (DNA): TGTGCCAGCAGCGTCTCCCCCCTCTCCTACGAGCAGTACTTC. Its translation is CASSVSPLSYEQYF.

The V and J genes are TRBV30 and TRBJ2-1; TRBD1 or TRBD2 may be the D gene (5 bases each). The germline CDR1 and CDR2 sequences are GTSNPN and SVGIG (reference sequence). Trimming took 0 bases from V and 5 from J, leaving 14 bases between them. This CDR3 contains 15 residues. The chain's CDR3 is CAWSVRGAPDNEQFF. CDR3 bases: TGTGCCTGGAGTGTACGAGGGGCGCCGGACAATGAGCAGTTCTTC.

The chain is built from TRBV12-2 and TRBJ2-4. TRBV12-2 is a pseudogene segment. There are 16 residues in the CDR3. The CDR3 DNA follows: TGTGCAAGTCGCCTACCTGGCGTGGCGACCAAAAACATTCAGTACTTC. Translating it yields CASRLPGVATKNIQYF.

The chain uses TRBV7-2 and TRBJ2-7; unclear D gene. The CDR3 has 14 residues. The ends were cut back, 1 base at V and 2 bases at J, with 9 bases in the middle. Germline values: CDR1 SGHTA, CDR2 FQGNSA. Here the CDR3 reads CASSLVAGTYEQYF. In DNA, the CDR3 is TGTGCCAGCAGCTTAGTTGCAGGAACCTACGAGCAGTACTTC.

The chain has TRBV27 and TRBJ1-1, with D maybe TRBD1 (5 bases). V lost 5 bases, J lost 5 bases, and 21 bases lay in between. Germline V lookup: CDR1 MNHEY, CDR2 SMNVEV (reference sequence). The CDR3 spans 16 residues. This chain's CDR3 is CASSRFQGAGRTEAFF. The CDR3 DNA sequence: TGTGCCAGCAGTCGATTTCAGGGTGCGGGGAGGACTGAAGCTTTCTTT.

V is TRBV5-1 and J is TRBJ1-6, with a tentative D call TRBD1 (6 bases). This CDR3 is built from 17 residues. Germline V gives CDR1 SGHRS, CDR2 YFSETQ. The V end was cut by 3 bases, the J end by 7 bases, with 20 bases between. The CDR3: CASSSMTGGGVNSPLHF. The CDR3 nucleotides read TGCGCCAGCAGCTCTATGACAGGCGGAGGGGTCAATTCACCCCTCCACTTT. Full variable domain (outside the CDR3, taken from reference TRBV5-1 and TRBJ1-6): KAGVTQTPRYLIKTRGQQVTLSCSPISGHRSVSWYQQTPGQGLQFLFEYFSETQRNKGNFPGRFSGRQFSNSRSEMNVSTLELGDSALYLCASSSMTGGGVNSPLHFGNGTRLTVT.

J is TRBJ1-2 and V is TRBV18; the D gene is possibly TRBD1 (5 bases). V was shortened by 6 bases and J by 1 base, with 18 bases between the two germline ends. The CDR3 contains 16 residues. Germline V gene data show CDR1 as KGHSH and CDR2 as LQKENI. The CDR3 nucleotides are TGTGCCAGCTCCCAGGGTACCGGGAGAATTAACTATGGCTACACCTTC. It translates to CASSQGTGRINYGYTF.

The chain carries TRBV19 and TRBJ1-2, with unresolved D. The CDR3 runs 15 residues. Trimming shortened V by 6 bases and J by 8 bases, and 22 bases separated the two germline ends. Germline V CDR1 and CDR2: LNHDA, SQIVND (reference sequence). The CDR3 DNA follows: TGTGCCAGTAGGACCGCTGGGTTGACCTGGGGAGGCTACACCTTC. Amino acid sequence: CASRTAGLTWGGYTF.

V is TRBV6-2 or TRBV6-3 and J is TRBJ1-4; no reliable D call. Germline V gene data show CDR1 as MNHEY and CDR2 as SVGEGT. Trimming cost V 6 bases and J 0 bases, with 17 bases left between them. The CDR3 contains 17 residues. The CDR3, as DNA: TGTGCCAGCAGCCAAACCGCTCTCGGGGCAACTAATGAAAAACTGTTTTTT. Its protein product is CASSQTALGATNEKLFF.